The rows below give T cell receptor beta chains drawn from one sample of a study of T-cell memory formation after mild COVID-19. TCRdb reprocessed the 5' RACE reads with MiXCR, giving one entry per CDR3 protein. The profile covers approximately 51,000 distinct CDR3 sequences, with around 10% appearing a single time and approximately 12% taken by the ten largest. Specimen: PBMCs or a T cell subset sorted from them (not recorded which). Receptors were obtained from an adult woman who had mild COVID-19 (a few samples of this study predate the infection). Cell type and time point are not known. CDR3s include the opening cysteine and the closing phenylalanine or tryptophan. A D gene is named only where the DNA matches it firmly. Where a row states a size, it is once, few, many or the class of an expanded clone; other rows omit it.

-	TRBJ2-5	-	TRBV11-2	TGTGCCAGCAGCAAGGGGACGAGAGAGACCCAGTACTTC	CASSKGTRETQYF
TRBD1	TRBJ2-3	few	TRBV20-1	TGCAGTGCTAGGTTAGCCGGGGACAGGGAGGCAGATACGCAGTATTTT	CSARLAGDREADTQYF
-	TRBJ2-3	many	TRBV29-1	TGCAGCGTTGACGAGGGGGGGCAGGGCACAGATACGCAGTATTTT	CSVDEGGQGTDTQYF
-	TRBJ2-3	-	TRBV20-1	TGCAGTGCTACAAAGGGCGGGACAGATACGCAGTATTTT	CSATKGGTDTQYF
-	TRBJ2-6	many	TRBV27	TGTGCCAGCAGTTCCCCGGCTGGGGCCAACGTCCTGACTTTC	CASSSPAGANVLTF
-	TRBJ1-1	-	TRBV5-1	TGCGCCAGCAGCTTGGGGGACCCGGGTTTGGCTACCATGAACACTGAAGCTTTCTTT	CASSLGDPGLATMNTEAFF
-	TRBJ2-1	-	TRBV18	TGTGCCAGCTCATCAAGGGGGGGCAATGAGCAGTTCTTC	CASSSRGGNEQFF
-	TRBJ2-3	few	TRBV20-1	TGCAGTGCTAGATTCCCTTCGGGCACAGATACGCAGTATTTT	CSARFPSGTDTQYF
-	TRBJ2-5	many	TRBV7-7	TGTGCTAGCAGCTCTTTCGGCCGTGATTCGGAGACCCAGTACTTC	CASSSFGRDSETQYF
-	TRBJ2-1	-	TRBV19	TGTGCCAGTAGCTTAACAATACAGGGTCACAATGAGCAGTTCTTC	CASSLTIQGHNEQFF
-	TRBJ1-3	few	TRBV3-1	TGTGCCAGCAGCCAAGGCCTACACTCTGGAAACACCATATATTTT	CASSQGLHSGNTIYF
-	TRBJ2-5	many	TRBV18	TGTGCCAGCTCACCACCGTCGGTTGCACAGGCGGCCCAGTACTTC	CASSPPSVAQAAQYF
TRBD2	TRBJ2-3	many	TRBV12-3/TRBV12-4	TGTGCAACCGGCGGGGGGGCGTTAACAGATACGCAGTATTTT	CATGGGALTDTQYF